Below, 4 T cell receptor beta chains from the same sample are listed, as sequenced in a study of metastatic and nonmetastatic thyroid tumors. TCRdb re-called the PCR reads through MiXCR. In the table there are 30,000 to 35,000 clones, 25% to 35% of which are singletons. Every patient was untreated before thyroid surgery. Material: blood. The source is a female donor with papillary thyroid cancer or a benign thyroid nodule (not recorded which). Some clones in this sample may be carry-over from other donors' samples.

This clone was recorded once. Because the CDR3's place on the DNA is in doubt, the DNA is left out and the CDR3 is given as listed by TCRdb. The chain recombines TRBV5-1 with TRBJ2-6; the table's D gene call, TRBD2, was not cross checked with the DNA. Germline CDR1 and CDR2: SGHRS and YFSETQ. Termini included, the CDR3 measures 17 amino acids. CDR3: CASSLVGGGSGANVRTF.

V usage is TRBV4-1 and J usage is TRBJ2-7; the match to TRBD1 covers 10 bases. The germline gives CDR1 MGHRA, CDR2 YSYEKL. The CDR3 sequence is 17 residues long. With V trimmed by 1 base and J by 2 bases, 8 bases remained unmatched. CDR3 residues: CASSQGPPGQGAYEQYF. CDR3 DNA: TGCGCCAGCAGCCAAGGGCCCCCTGGACAGGGGGCCTACGAGCAGTACTTC.

This clone was observed many times. CDR3 DNA sequence: TGCAGTGCTTACTTTACTAGCGGGGTTACCTACAATGAGCAGTTCTTC. Translated: CSAYFTSGVTYNEQFF. The chain joins TRBV20-1 to TRBJ2-1, with 10 bases lining up with TRBD2. V was pared by 5 bases and J by 2 bases, with 9 bases of the junction left unmatched. The CDR3 is made up of 16 amino acids. The germline CDR1 and CDR2 sequences are DFQATT and SNEGSKA (reference sequence).

The rearrangement links TRBV12-3 or TRBV12-4 to TRBJ2-7; no reliable D call. The CDR3 has 13 residues. V lost 3 bases to trimming and J lost 3 bases, with 9 bases between them. The CDR3 nucleotides read TGTGCCAGCAGTTTGGCTTCGGTCTACGAGCAGTACTTC. It codes for CASSLASVYEQYF.